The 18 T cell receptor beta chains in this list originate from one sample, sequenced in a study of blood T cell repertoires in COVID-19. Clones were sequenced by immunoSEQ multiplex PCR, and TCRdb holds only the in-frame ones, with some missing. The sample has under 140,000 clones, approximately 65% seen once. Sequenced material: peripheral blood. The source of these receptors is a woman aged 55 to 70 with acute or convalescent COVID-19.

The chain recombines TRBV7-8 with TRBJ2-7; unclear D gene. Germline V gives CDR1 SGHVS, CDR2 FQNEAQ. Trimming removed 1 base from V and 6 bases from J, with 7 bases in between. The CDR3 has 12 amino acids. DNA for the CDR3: TGTGCCAGCAGCTTAGGCGTTTCCGAGCAGTACTTC. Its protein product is CASSLGVSEQYF.

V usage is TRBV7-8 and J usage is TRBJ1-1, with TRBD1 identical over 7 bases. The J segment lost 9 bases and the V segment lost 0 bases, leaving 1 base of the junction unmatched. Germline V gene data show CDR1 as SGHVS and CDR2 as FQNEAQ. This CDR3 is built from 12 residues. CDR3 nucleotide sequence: TGTGCCAGCAGCTTAGCGGGACAGCAAGCTTTCTTT. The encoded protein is CASSLAGQQAFF.

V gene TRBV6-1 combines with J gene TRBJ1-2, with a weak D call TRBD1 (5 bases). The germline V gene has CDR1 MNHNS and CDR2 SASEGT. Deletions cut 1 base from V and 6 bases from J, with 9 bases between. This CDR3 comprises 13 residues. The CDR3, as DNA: TGTGCCAGCAGTGAAGGCTACAGGAATGGCTACACCTTC. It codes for CASSEGYRNGYTF.

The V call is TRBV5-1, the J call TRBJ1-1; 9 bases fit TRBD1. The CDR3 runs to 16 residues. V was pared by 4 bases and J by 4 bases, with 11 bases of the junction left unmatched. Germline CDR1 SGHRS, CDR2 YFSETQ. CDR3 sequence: CASSRGTGTFSTEAFF. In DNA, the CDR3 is TGCGCCAGCAGCCGAGGGACAGGGACTTTCAGCACTGAAGCTTTCTTT.

The CDR3 region is CASSRQGPLRDTEAFF. In DNA, the CDR3 is TGCGCCAGCAGTCGACAGGGGCCGCTTCGGGACACTGAAGCTTTCTTT. The chain is built from TRBV5-1 and TRBJ1-1; TRBD1 aligns across 8 bases. V lost 5 bases, J lost 3 bases, and 12 bases stayed unmatched. The CDR3 extends over 16 amino acids. Germline-derived CDR1 and CDR2 are SGHRS and YFSETQ.

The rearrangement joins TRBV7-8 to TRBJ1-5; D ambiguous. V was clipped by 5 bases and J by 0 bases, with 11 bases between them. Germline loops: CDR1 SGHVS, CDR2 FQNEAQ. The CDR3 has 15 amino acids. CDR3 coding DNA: TGTGCCAGCAGCCCTCAGGATTATAGCAATCAGCCCCAGCATTTT. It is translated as CASSPQDYSNQPQHF.

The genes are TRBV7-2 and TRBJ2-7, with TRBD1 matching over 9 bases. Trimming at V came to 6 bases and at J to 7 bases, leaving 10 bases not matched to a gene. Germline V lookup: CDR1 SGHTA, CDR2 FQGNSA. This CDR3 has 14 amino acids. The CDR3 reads CASRMGQGAGEQYF. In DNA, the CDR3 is TGTGCCAGCAGAATGGGACAGGGCGCGGGAGAGCAGTACTTC.

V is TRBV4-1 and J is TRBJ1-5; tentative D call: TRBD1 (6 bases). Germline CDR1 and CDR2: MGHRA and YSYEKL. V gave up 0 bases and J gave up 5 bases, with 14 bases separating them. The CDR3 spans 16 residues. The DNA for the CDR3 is TGCGCCAGCAGCCAAGAAGGTGGACAGACTTATCAGCCCCAGCATTTT. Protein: CASSQEGGQTYQPQHF.

The CDR3 sequence: CASMSGWGSYEQYF. Here the CDR3 DNA reads TGTGCCAGCATGAGCGGTTGGGGCTCCTACGAGCAGTACTTC. This chain links TRBV7-2 with TRBJ2-7; maybe TRBD2 (5 bases). V was clipped by 7 bases and J by 0 bases, with 13 bases between them. Germline CDR1 SGHTA, CDR2 FQGNSA. CDR3 length equals 14 residues.

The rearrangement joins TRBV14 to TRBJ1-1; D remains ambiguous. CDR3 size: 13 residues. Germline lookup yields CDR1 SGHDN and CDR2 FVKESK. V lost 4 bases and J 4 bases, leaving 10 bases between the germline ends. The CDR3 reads CASSPMAGTEAFF. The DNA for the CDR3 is TGTGCCAGCAGCCCCATGGCGGGCACTGAAGCTTTCTTT.

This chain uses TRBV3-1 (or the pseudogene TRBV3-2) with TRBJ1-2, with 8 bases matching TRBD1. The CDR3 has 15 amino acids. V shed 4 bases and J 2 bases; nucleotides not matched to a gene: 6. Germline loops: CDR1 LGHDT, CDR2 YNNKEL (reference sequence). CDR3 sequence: CASSRGQGVNYGYTF. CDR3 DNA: TGTGCCAGCAGCCGAGGACAGGGAGTAAACTATGGCTACACCTTC.

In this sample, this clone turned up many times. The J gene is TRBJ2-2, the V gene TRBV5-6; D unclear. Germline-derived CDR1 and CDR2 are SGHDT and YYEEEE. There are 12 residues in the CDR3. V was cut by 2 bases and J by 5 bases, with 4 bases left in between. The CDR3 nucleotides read TGTGCCAGCAGCTTTTCGACCGGGGAGCTGTTTTTT. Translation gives CASSFSTGELFF.

In DNA form, the CDR3 reads TGCGCCAGCAGTTGCCGGGACAGGGCCTTCCGGGGTACTGGAAACACCATATATTTT. Its translation: CASSCRDRAFRGTGNTIYF. The chain uses TRBV10-1 and TRBJ1-3, with 9 nucleotides matching TRBD1. V gave up 5 bases and J gave up 2 bases; unmatched junction bases: 16. The CDR3 length is 19 residues. CDR1 and CDR2 from the germline V gene are WNHNN and SYGVQD (reference sequence).

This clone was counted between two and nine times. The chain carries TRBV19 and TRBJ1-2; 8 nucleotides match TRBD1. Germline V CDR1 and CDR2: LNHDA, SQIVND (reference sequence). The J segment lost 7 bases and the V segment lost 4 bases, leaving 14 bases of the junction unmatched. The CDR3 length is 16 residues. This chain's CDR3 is CASSTWTGLYVSGYTF. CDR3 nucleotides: TGTGCCAGTAGTACATGGACAGGGCTCTATGTTAGTGGCTACACCTTC. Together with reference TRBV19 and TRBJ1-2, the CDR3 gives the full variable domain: DGGITQSPKYLFRKEGQNVTLSCEQNLNHDAMYWYRQDPGQGLRLIYYSQIVNDFQKGDIAEGYSVSREKKESFPLTVTSAQKNPTAFYLCASSTWTGLYVSGYTFGSGTRLTVV.

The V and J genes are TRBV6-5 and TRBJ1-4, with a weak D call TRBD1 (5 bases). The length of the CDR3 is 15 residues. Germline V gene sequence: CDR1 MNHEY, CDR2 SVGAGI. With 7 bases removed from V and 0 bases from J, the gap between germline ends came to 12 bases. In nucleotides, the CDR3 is TGTGCCAGCACCCGGGGGGGTGCAACTAATGAAAAACTGTTTTTT. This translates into CASTRGGATNEKLFF.

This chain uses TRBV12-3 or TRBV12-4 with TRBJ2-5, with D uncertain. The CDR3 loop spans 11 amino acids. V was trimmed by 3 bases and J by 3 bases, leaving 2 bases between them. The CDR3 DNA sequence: TGTGCCAGCAGTTTTAAAGAGACCCAGTACTTC. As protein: CASSFKETQYF.

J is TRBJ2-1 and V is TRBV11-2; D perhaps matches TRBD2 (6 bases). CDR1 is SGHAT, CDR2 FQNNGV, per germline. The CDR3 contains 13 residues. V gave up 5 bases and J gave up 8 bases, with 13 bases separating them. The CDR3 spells CASSPPWGDEQFF. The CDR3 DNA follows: TGTGCCAGCAGCCCCCCCTGGGGGGATGAGCAGTTCTTC.

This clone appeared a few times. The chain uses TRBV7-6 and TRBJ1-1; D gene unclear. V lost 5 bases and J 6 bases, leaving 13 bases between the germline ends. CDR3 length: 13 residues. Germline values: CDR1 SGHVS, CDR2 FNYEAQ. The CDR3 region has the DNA TGTGCCAGCAGCCCGGGATACAGAGCTGAAGCTTTCTTT. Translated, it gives CASSPGYRAEAFF.